These 10 T cell receptor beta chains were all obtained from the same sample, sequenced in a study of T cell responses to AZD1222 COVID-19 vaccine. Using immunoSEQ multiplex PCR, the repertoire was profiled, and TCRdb retains in-frame clones only, with some absent. The sample records some 54,000 clones, 89% being singletons. The sample was peripheral blood, taken on day 0 of AZD1222 vaccination. The source of these receptors is an adult in good health.

The sample holds a few counts of this clone. V usage is TRBV5-1 and J usage is TRBJ1-3, with TRBD1 as a possible D gene (6 bases). Looked up from germline, CDR1 is SGHRS and CDR2 is YFSETQ. Trimming pared 4 bases from V and 2 bases from J, leaving 10 bases between. The CDR3 totals 14 residues. DNA for the CDR3: TGCGCCAGCAGCCTCGGACAGACTGGAAACACCATATATTTT. The encoded protein is CASSLGQTGNTIYF.

This chain joins TRBV2 and TRBJ1-1; D is uncertain. Trimming left V 7 bases short and J 4 bases short, with 16 bases between. The CDR3 consists of 14 residues. Germline V gives CDR1 SNHLY, CDR2 FYNNEI. The CDR3 loop is CASKSTDSFTEAFF. The CDR3 DNA follows: TGTGCCAGCAAGAGCACAGACTCATTCACTGAAGCTTTCTTT.

This chain links TRBV7-6 with TRBJ2-7, with D tentatively TRBD1 or TRBD2 (5 bases each). CDR1 SGHVS and CDR2 FNYEAQ come from the germline V gene. This CDR3 has 13 amino acids. The V end lost 5 bases, the J end lost 4 bases, and 12 bases lay between the germline ends. The CDR3 here is CASSLGAYYEQYF. The CDR3 region has the DNA TGTGCCAGCAGCCTCGGGGCCTATTACGAGCAGTACTTC. Full variable domain (outside the CDR3, taken from reference TRBV7-6 and TRBJ2-7): GAGVSQSPRYKVTKRGQDVALRCDPISGHVSLYWYRQALGQGPEFLTYFNYEAQQDKSGLPNDRFSAERPEGSISTLTIQRTEQRDSAMYRCASSLGAYYEQYFGPGTRLTVT.

CDR3 region: CSAGPYEQYF. DNA of the CDR3: TGCAGTGCTGGGCCCTACGAGCAGTACTTC. This chain connects TRBV20-1 to TRBJ2-7; D gene ambiguous. V lost 5 bases and J 2 bases, leaving 4 bases between the germline ends. This CDR3 comprises 10 residues. Germline-derived CDR1 and CDR2 are DFQATT and SNEGSKA (reference sequence).

This chain joins TRBV29-1 and TRBJ1-1; no clear D gene. CDR3 length: 12 residues. Germline lookup yields CDR1 SQVTM and CDR2 ANQGSEA. Trimming took 6 bases from V and 1 from J, leaving 9 bases between them. The CDR3 sequence: CSVSDGNTEAFF. For the CDR3, the DNA is TGCAGCGTCTCGGACGGGAACACTGAAGCTTTCTTT.

This clone showed up just once. The V gene is TRBV2, the J gene TRBJ2-3, with D tentatively TRBD2 (6 bases). Germline V gives CDR1 SNHLY, CDR2 FYNNEI. The V and J ends lost 8 bases and 2 bases respectively, with 11 bases between them. The CDR3 covers 13 residues. CDR3 sequence: CASPRRVTDTQYF. The CDR3 DNA follows: TGTGCCAGCCCACGGAGGGTCACAGATACGCAGTATTTT.

The chain combines TRBV30 with TRBJ2-6; possible D gene TRBD1, 5 bases. Germline CDR1 GTSNPN, CDR2 SVGIG (reference sequence). With 1 base removed from V and 4 bases from J, the gap between germline ends came to 8 bases. The CDR3 contains 14 residues. The DNA of the CDR3 is TGTGCCTGGAGTGCAGGGTCCGGGGCCAACGTCCTGACTTTC. Amino acid sequence: CAWSAGSGANVLTF.

The chain uses TRBV28 and TRBJ2-7, with unresolved D. CDR1 and CDR2 from the germline V gene are MDHEN and SYDVKM. CDR3 size: 12 residues. The ends were cut back, 1 base at V and 6 bases at J, with 7 bases in the middle. This chain's CDR3 is CASSLYSAEQYF. The CDR3 nucleotides read TGTGCCAGCAGTTTATATTCCGCCGAGCAGTACTTC.

DNA of the CDR3: TGTGCCATCAGTGGAGGGGCGGTCCAGCCCCAGCATTTT. This translates into CAISGGAVQPQHF. The V and J genes are TRBV10-3 and TRBJ1-5; possibly TRBD1 for D (5 bases). Germline-derived CDR1 and CDR2 are ENHRY and SYGVKD. Trimming took off 4 bases at V and 7 bases at J, with 11 bases between the two ends. CDR3 size: 13 residues.

J is TRBJ1-5 and V is TRBV6-5, with TRBD1 identical over 7 bases. The germline V gene has CDR1 MNHEY and CDR2 SVGAGI. V lost 6 bases, J lost 5 bases, and 4 bases stayed unmatched. The CDR3 is 13 amino acids. The CDR3 loop is CASRYRGDQPQHF. The CDR3 DNA follows: TGTGCCAGCAGATACAGGGGAGATCAGCCCCAGCATTTT.